What follows are 20 T cell receptor beta chains derived from one specimen sequenced in a study of cytomegalovirus exposure and HLA in healthy donors. The PCR employed 60 Vbeta primers together with 13 Jbeta primers. Data came from immunoSEQ multiplex PCR; TCRdb stores just in-frame clones and leaves some out. This table holds 120,000 or so clones, 76% found once. The sequenced sample consisted of PBMCs. These receptors all come from a man aged 30 to 39 in good health and CMV-seropositive.

This clone was seen a few times. V is TRBV28 and J is TRBJ1-5; D is uncertain. V lost 4 bases to trimming and J lost 0 bases, with 10 bases between them. Germline CDR1 reads MDHEN; CDR2 reads SYDVKM. The CDR3 spans 15 residues. CDR3 in amino acids: CASSSLRFSNQPQHF. The CDR3 DNA reads TGTGCCAGCAGTTCCCTGCGGTTTAGCAATCAGCCCCAGCATTTT. The full variable domain, rest sourced from reference TRBV28 and TRBJ1-5, is DVKVTQSSRYLVKRTGEKVFLECVQDMDHENMFWYRQDPGLGLRLIYFSYDVKMKEKGDIPEGYSVSREKKERFSLILESASTNQTSMYLCASSSLRFSNQPQHFGDGTRLSIL.

J is TRBJ2-5 and V is TRBV15; D unclear. V was cut by 0 bases and J by 2 bases, with 7 bases left in between. CDR1 is LNHNV, CDR2 YYDKDF, per germline (reference sequence). This CDR3 comprises 14 residues. CDR3 sequence reads: CATSREAEQETQYF. CDR3 DNA: TGTGCCACCAGCAGAGAGGCAGAACAAGAGACCCAGTACTTC. Based on the CDR3 plus reference TRBV15 and TRBJ2-5, the full variable domain is DAMVIQNPRYQVTQFGKPVTLSCSQTLNHNVMYWYQQKSSQAPKLLFHYYDKDFNNEADTPDNFQSRRPNTSFCFLDIRSPGLGDTAMYLCATSREAEQETQYFGPGTRLLVL.

The V call is TRBV19, the J call TRBJ1-1, with D perhaps matching TRBD1 (6 bases). CDR3 length equals 14 residues. CDR1 is LNHDA, CDR2 SQIVND, per germline (reference sequence). Trimming took 5 bases from V and 4 from J, leaving 14 bases between them. The CDR3, as DNA: TGTGCCAGTAGTGATAAAGGGGGAAGCACTGAAGCTTTCTTT. It yields the protein CASSDKGGSTEAFF.

This clone was recorded a few times. The chain couples TRBV25-1 to TRBJ1-3; D unclear. Trimming removed 1 base from V and 0 bases from J, with 7 bases in between. The CDR3 covers 15 residues. Germline CDR1 is MGHDK and CDR2 is SYGVNS. This chain's CDR3 is CASSEFAGSGNTIYF. CDR3 nucleotide sequence: TGTGCCAGCAGTGAATTTGCGGGCTCTGGAAACACCATATATTTT.

This chain links TRBV5-1 with TRBJ1-3; 7 nucleotides align to TRBD1. CDR3 length: 16 amino acids. CDR1 is SGHRS and CDR2 is YFSETQ in the germline V gene. With V trimmed by 2 bases and J by 4 bases, 9 bases remained unmatched. The chain's CDR3 is CASSLSGTVSGNTIYF. The CDR3 region has the DNA TGCGCCAGCAGCTTATCCGGGACAGTCTCCGGAAACACCATATATTTT.

The CDR3 sequence: CASSLAVGALTGEQYF. The CDR3 DNA reads as TGCGCCAGCAGCTTGGCCGTGGGGGCGTTAACGGGCGAGCAGTACTTC. The chain has TRBV5-1 and TRBJ2-7, with a weak D call TRBD1 (6 bases). This CDR3 has 16 residues. Trimming took 0 bases from V and 6 from J, leaving 19 bases between them. The germline CDR1 and CDR2 sequences are SGHRS and YFSETQ.

The CDR3 nucleotides are TGTGCCAGCAGCCCCATGGACAGGGGTTATGGCTACACCTTC. This codes for CASSPMDRGYGYTF. This chain uses TRBV5-4 with TRBJ1-2, with 9 bases fitting TRBD1. CDR3 length equals 14 residues. With V trimmed by 4 bases and J by 5 bases, 6 bases remained unmatched. The germline CDR1 and CDR2 sequences are SGHNT and YYREEE (reference sequence). Using reference TRBV5-4 and TRBJ1-2 for the parts outside the CDR3, the full variable domain is ETGVTQSPTHLIKTRGQQVTLRCSSQSGHNTVSWYQQALGQGPQFIFQYYREEENGRGNFPPRFSGLQFPNYSSELNVNALELDDSALYLCASSPMDRGYGYTFGSGTRLTVV.

The V call is TRBV11-2, the J call TRBJ2-7; TRBD1 might be the D (6 bases). Germline CDR1 SGHAT, CDR2 FQNNGV. CDR3 length equals 12 residues. V was cut by 4 bases and J by 6 bases, with 10 bases left in between. CDR3 loop: CASSSGHSEQYF. The CDR3, as DNA: TGTGCCAGCAGCTCGGGACACTCCGAGCAGTACTTC.

This clone was recorded a few times. The chain couples TRBV6-1 to TRBJ2-2; TRBD2 matches at 9 bases. CDR3 length equals 15 residues. CDR1 MNHNS and CDR2 SASEGT come from the germline V gene. Trimming removed 7 bases from V and 2 bases from J; junction bases left unmatched: 5. This CDR3 reads CASIISGGNTGELFF. In DNA form, the CDR3 reads TGTGCCAGCATCATTAGCGGGGGTAACACCGGGGAGCTGTTTTTT.

This clone was recorded a few times. The chain combines TRBV4-1 with TRBJ1-4; unclear D gene. Germline CDR1 is MGHRA and CDR2 is YSYEKL. This CDR3 has 13 residues. V shed 4 bases and J shed 8 bases, with 11 bases lying between them. In nucleotides, the CDR3 is TGCGCCAGCAGCCGAGACCTCCGGGAAAAACTGTTTTTT. Amino acid sequence: CASSRDLREKLFF.

This rearrangement joins TRBV18 to TRBJ2-1; tentative D call: TRBD1 (6 bases). V dropped 4 bases and J dropped 4 bases, with 11 bases sitting between them. Germline V gene lookup returns CDR1 KGHSH and CDR2 LQKENI. This CDR3 is 14 amino acids long. CDR3 region: CASSRIQGYNEQFF. CDR3 nucleotide sequence: TGTGCCAGCTCACGAATACAGGGTTACAATGAGCAGTTCTTC.

The rearrangement links TRBV27 to TRBJ1-1, with 8 positions matching TRBD1. V shed 5 bases and J 6 bases; nucleotides not matched to a gene: 5. This CDR3 spans 13 amino acids. Germline V gives CDR1 MNHEY, CDR2 SMNVEV (reference sequence). The CDR3 DNA reads as TGTGCCAGCAGTCCCAGGGGGCACGCTGAAGCTTTCTTT. As protein: CASSPRGHAEAFF.

This clone was seen once. Relative to the germline gene, one junction end is altered; a read error may explain this. V usage is TRBV11-2 and J usage is TRBJ2-5, with D perhaps TRBD1 (6 bases). The CDR3 totals 16 residues. Germline CDR1 and CDR2: SGHAT and FQNNGV. The CDR3 region is CASSLGSQGFQETQYF. In DNA form, the CDR3 reads TGTGCCAGCAGTTTAGGTTCCCAGGGGTTCCAAGAGACCCAGTACTTC. Based on the CDR3 plus reference TRBV11-2 and TRBJ2-5, the full variable domain is EAGVAQSPRYKIIEKRQSVAFWCNPISGHATLYWYQQILGQGPKLLIQFQNNGVVDDSQLPKDRFSAERLKGVDSTLKIQPAKLEDSAVYLCASSLGSQGFQETQYFGPGTRLLVL.

The chain employs TRBV9 and TRBJ2-7; possibly TRBD1 for D (5 bases). Trimming stripped 2 bases from V and 0 bases from J, with 12 bases between. In germline, CDR1 is SGDLS, CDR2 YYNGEE. This CDR3 region has 15 residues. The chain's CDR3 is CASSVGPGNSYEQYF. The CDR3 DNA is TGTGCCAGCAGCGTTGGCCCAGGGAACTCCTACGAGCAGTACTTC.

This chain links TRBV28 with TRBJ2-1; 8 positions agree with TRBD1. After removal of 4 bases from V and 10 bases from J, the junction contained 3 bases not matched to a gene. The CDR3 length is 12 residues. CDR1 and CDR2 (germline): MDHEN, SYDVKM. As DNA, the CDR3 is TGTGCCAGCAGTTCGACAGGGGCGGAGCAGTTCTTC. Translation gives CASSSTGAEQFF.

The sample holds a few counts of this clone. V usage is TRBV28 and J usage is TRBJ2-4; no clear D gene. The CDR3 loop spans 16 amino acids. Trimming took off 6 bases at V and 0 bases at J, with 15 bases between the two ends. The V gene's germline CDR1 is MDHEN and CDR2 SYDVKM. As DNA, the CDR3 is TGTGCCAGCAGCGGTCATACCTCGTTAGCCAAAAACATTCAGTACTTC. Residues: CASSGHTSLAKNIQYF.

The chain joins TRBV11-2 to TRBJ2-1; 13 bases fit TRBD2. The CDR3 is 15 residues long. Losses at the gene ends were 1 base for V and 7 bases for J; bases not matched to a gene: 1. CDR1 is SGHAT, CDR2 FQNNGV, per germline. CDR3 nucleotide sequence: TGTGCCAGCAGCTTAGGACTAGCGGGGGGTAATGAGCAGTTCTTC. Translated, it gives CASSLGLAGGNEQFF.

The sample holds one count of this clone. The chain carries TRBV30 and TRBJ2-5; a possible D gene is TRBD1 (5 bases). The length of the CDR3 is 15 residues. The V gene's germline CDR1 is GTSNPN and CDR2 SVGIG (reference sequence). The V and J ends lost 2 bases and 4 bases respectively, with 17 bases between them. CDR3 region: CAWSPPLTVRETQYF. CDR3 nucleotides: TGTGCCTGGAGTCCCCCCCTGACAGTTCGAGAGACCCAGTACTTC.

In this sample, this clone turned up a few times. The V and J genes are TRBV2 and TRBJ2-5; 12 positions match TRBD1. The V gene's germline CDR1 is SNHLY and CDR2 FYNNEI. Trimming at V came to 6 bases and at J to 5 bases, leaving 7 bases not matched to a gene. The CDR3 runs 15 residues. CDR3 bases: TGTGCCAGCAGGGGGACAGGGGGCGCGTGGGAGACCCAGTACTTC. Amino acids: CASRGTGGAWETQYF.

The chain is built from TRBV18 and TRBJ2-5; a weak D match, TRBD2 (5 bases). The CDR3 loop spans 15 amino acids. Between the trimmed V and J ends, which lost 0 bases and 5 bases, there was a span of 13 bases. CDR1 and CDR2 (germline): KGHSH, LQKENI. CDR3 in amino acids: CASSPPGVSDETQYF. The CDR3 coding sequence is TGTGCCAGCTCACCACCCGGGGTATCGGACGAGACCCAGTACTTC.